The rows below give T cell receptor beta chains drawn from one sample of a study of shared clonotypes between healthy human individuals. Repertoires were generated with immunoSEQ multiplex PCR, while TCRdb's copy carries only in-frame clones and drops some. This repertoire shows 1 million to 1.2 million clones, roughly 80% found once; its top ten account for roughly 0.83%. Sequencing was done on a sample of memory CD4+ T cells from PBMCs. These receptors were collected from a man aged 18 to 29 in good health. Some clones in this sample may be carry-over from other donors' samples. The CDR3 runs from the conserved cysteine through the conserved F or W. The D gene is left open where the match is weak. Part of the rows lack a size; the others show once, few, many or a class for expanded clones.

D: NA
J: TRBJ1-2
size: once
V: TRBV27
CDR3: CASSIDGTRNYGYTF
DNA: TGTGCCAGCAGTATCGACGGGACACGTAACTATGGCTACACCTTC

D: NA
J: TRBJ1-1
size: NA
V: TRBV11-2
CDR3: CASSRQLENTEAFF
DNA: TGTGCCAGCAGCCGACAGCTAGAGAACACTGAAGCTTTCTTT

D: NA
J: TRBJ2-1
size: NA
V: TRBV16
CDR3: CASSQDLRLQFF
DNA: TGTGCCAGCAGCCAAGACCTCCGGTTGCAGTTCTTC

D: TRBD2
J: TRBJ2-7
size: NA
V: TRBV14
CDR3: CASSQGSSGTYEQYF
DNA: TGTGCCAGCAGCCAAGGAAGTAGCGGGACCTACGAGCAGTACTTC

D: NA
J: TRBJ1-1
size: NA
V: TRBV6-1
CDR3: CASSVTGVYTEAFF
DNA: TGTGCCAGCAGTGTGACAGGTGTTTACACTGAAGCTTTCTTT

D: TRBD1
J: TRBJ1-1
size: NA
V: TRBV2
CDR3: CASSDITGGTEAFF
DNA: TGTGCCAGCAGTGACATAACAGGGGGCACTGAAGCTTTCTTT

D: TRBD1
J: TRBJ1-2
size: NA
V: TRBV7-3
CDR3: CASSLNSRAGGGYTF
DNA: TGTGCCAGCAGCTTAAATTCCAGGGCAGGGGGCGGCTACACCTTC

D: TRBD2
J: TRBJ2-1
size: NA
V: TRBV11-2
CDR3: CASSPPGLAAYNEQFF
DNA: TGTGCCAGCAGCCCCCCGGGACTAGCAGCCTACAATGAGCAGTTCTTC

D: NA
J: TRBJ2-5
size: NA
V: TRBV7-2
CDR3: CASSLASGIQYQETQYF
DNA: TGTGCCAGCAGCTTAGCCTCCGGGATCCAGTACCAAGAGACCCAGTACTTC

D: NA
J: TRBJ2-7
size: few
V: TRBV4-2
CDR3: CASSQDYRDPPYEQYF
DNA: TGTGCCAGCAGCCAAGACTACCGGGATCCTCCCTACGAGCAGTACTTC

D: TRBD1
J: TRBJ2-2
size: NA
V: TRBV15
CDR3: CATEQGGHGELFF
DNA: TGTGCCACAGAACAAGGGGGCCACGGGGAGCTGTTTTTT

D: TRBD2
J: TRBJ2-3
size: NA
V: TRBV4-1
CDR3: CASRLSGSGTDTQYF
DNA: TGCGCCAGCAGGCTTAGCGGGAGCGGGACAGATACGCAGTATTTT

D: TRBD2
J: TRBJ2-7
size: NA
V: TRBV7-6
CDR3: CASSPQAGGYEQYF
DNA: TGTGCCAGCAGCCCCCAAGCGGGAGGATACGAGCAGTACTTC

D: NA
J: TRBJ2-7
size: NA
V: TRBV9
CDR3: CASSVVSRDEQYF
DNA: TGTGCCAGCAGCGTAGTTAGCAGGGACGAGCAGTACTTC

D: TRBD1
J: TRBJ1-2
size: NA
V: TRBV28
CDR3: CASSAIVGTGSGYGYTF
DNA: TGTGCCAGCAGTGCAATTGTCGGGACAGGGTCAGGGTACGGCTACACCTTC

D: TRBD2
J: TRBJ2-1
size: NA
V: TRBV27
CDR3: CASSARSGATYNEQFF
DNA: TGTGCCAGCAGTGCCCGCAGCGGGGCAACCTACAATGAGCAGTTCTTC

D: NA
J: TRBJ1-1
size: NA
V: TRBV6-6
CDR3: CASSYSINTEAFF
DNA: TGTGCCAGCAGTTACTCGATAAACACTGAAGCTTTCTTT

D: TRBD2
J: TRBJ2-1
size: NA
V: TRBV4-3
CDR3: CASSQGRGRASNEQFF
DNA: TGCGCCAGCAGCCAAGGGCGCGGGAGGGCCAGCAATGAGCAGTTCTTC

D: NA
J: TRBJ1-4
size: few
V: TRBV29-1
CDR3: CSGAGQLGEKLFF
DNA: TGCAGCGGGGCCGGGCAGTTGGGGGAAAAACTGTTTTTT

D: NA
J: TRBJ1-5
size: NA
V: TRBV28
CDR3: CASSFFGGEAQPQHF
DNA: TGTGCCAGCAGTTTTTTTGGGGGGGAAGCTCAGCCCCAGCATTTT

D: NA
J: TRBJ1-5
size: NA
V: TRBV27
CDR3: CASGGSGGGRNQPQHF
DNA: TGTGCCAGCGGGGGGTCGGGGGGTGGTCGCAATCAGCCCCAGCATTTT

D: TRBD2
J: TRBJ2-2
size: NA
V: TRBV7-9
CDR3: CASSLRLAGGPLTGELFF
DNA: TGTGCCAGCAGCCTGAGACTAGCGGGAGGGCCTCTGACGGGGGAGCTGTTTTTT

D: NA
J: TRBJ1-1
size: NA
V: TRBV18
CDR3: CASSPTGSPDTEAFF
DNA: TGTGCCAGCTCCCCCACAGGTTCCCCAGACACTGAAGCTTTCTTT

D: TRBD1
J: TRBJ2-1
size: NA
V: TRBV18
CDR3: CASSPLGTDNEQFF
DNA: TGTGCCAGCTCACCCCTCGGGACAGACAATGAGCAGTTCTTC

D: NA
J: TRBJ2-2
size: many
V: TRBV10-2
CDR3: CASRLYRNTGELFF
DNA: TGCGCCAGCAGACTGTACAGGAACACCGGGGAGCTGTTTTTT

D: TRBD2
J: TRBJ2-3
size: NA
V: TRBV6-6
CDR3: CASSDTSGRLGTQYF
DNA: TGTGCCAGCAGTGATACTAGCGGGAGGTTGGGTACGCAGTATTTT

D: NA
J: TRBJ1-3
size: NA
V: TRBV15
CDR3: CATSRDYGNTIYF
DNA: TGTGCCACCAGCAGAGATTACGGAAACACCATATATTTT

D: NA
J: TRBJ2-7
size: NA
V: TRBV5-1
CDR3: CASSLGVGVAEQYF
DNA: TGCGCCAGCAGCTTAGGGGTAGGGGTCGCCGAGCAGTACTTC

D: NA
J: TRBJ1-1
size: NA
V: TRBV28
CDR3: CASSLRDSTEAFF
DNA: TGTGCCAGCAGTTTGCGGGATAGCACTGAAGCTTTCTTT

D: NA
J: TRBJ2-5
size: many
V: TRBV23-1
CDR3: CASSQYKGPPETQYF
DNA: TGCGCCAGCAGTCAATATAAGGGGCCACCTGAGACCCAGTACTTC

D: NA
J: TRBJ1-3
size: NA
V: TRBV10-3
CDR3: CTISTESGNTIYF
DNA: TGTACCATCAGTACAGAATCTGGAAACACCATATATTTT

D: TRBD2
J: TRBJ2-7
size: NA
V: TRBV30
CDR3: CAWTKPVGTSAVVAYEQYF
DNA: TGTGCCTGGACCAAACCGGTGGGGACTAGCGCCGTGGTAGCCTACGAGCAGTACTTC

D: TRBD2
J: TRBJ2-1
size: few
V: TRBV28
CDR3: CASSSQLAGGGEQFF
DNA: TGTGCCAGCAGTTCACAACTAGCGGGAGGGGGTGAGCAGTTCTTC

D: NA
J: TRBJ1-4
size: NA
V: TRBV5-1
CDR3: CASSPGPAEKLFF
DNA: TGCGCCAGCAGCCCTGGACCCGCAGAAAAACTGTTTTTT

D: TRBD2
J: TRBJ2-3
size: NA
V: TRBV7-9
CDR3: CASSLEASGRNTDTQYF
DNA: TGTGCCAGCAGCTTAGAGGCCAGCGGGAGGAACACAGATACGCAGTATTTT

D: TRBD2
J: TRBJ2-3
size: few
V: TRBV5-1
CDR3: CASSGLAGSDTQYF
DNA: TGCGCCAGCAGCGGGCTAGCGGGATCCGATACGCAGTATTTT

D: TRBD2
J: TRBJ2-3
size: NA
V: TRBV5-1
CDR3: CASSSLAGGSTDTQYF
DNA: TGCGCCAGCAGCTCCCTAGCGGGAGGGAGCACAGATACGCAGTATTTT

D: TRBD2
J: TRBJ2-7
size: NA
V: TRBV18
CDR3: CASSLGRGGSYEQYF
DNA: TGTGCCAGCTCATTGGGACGGGGGGGCTCCTACGAGCAGTACTTC

D: NA
J: TRBJ1-4
size: few
V: TRBV2
CDR3: CASSDSRTANEKLFF
DNA: TGTGCCAGCAGTGATTCCCGGACCGCTAATGAAAAACTGTTTTTT

D: NA
J: TRBJ2-1
size: few
V: TRBV27
CDR3: CASKSGVYNEQFF
DNA: TGTGCCAGCAAATCGGGGGTCTACAATGAGCAGTTCTTC

D: TRBD2
J: TRBJ2-1
size: NA
V: TRBV5-4
CDR3: CASSPYVGRAYEQFF
DNA: TGTGCCAGCAGCCCCTACGTCGGGAGGGCCTATGAGCAGTTCTTC

D: TRBD1
J: TRBJ1-5
size: once
V: TRBV5-6
CDR3: CASSLVTGDQPQHF
DNA: TGTGCCAGCAGCTTGGTCACAGGGGATCAGCCCCAGCATTTT

D: NA
J: TRBJ1-4
size: NA
V: TRBV19
CDR3: CASSKSGGLYEKLFF
DNA: TGTGCCAGTAGTAAGAGCGGGGGGCTTTATGAAAAACTGTTTTTT

D: TRBD1
J: TRBJ1-5
size: NA
V: TRBV18
CDR3: CASSGTAGFLAQHF
DNA: TGTGCCAGCTCTGGGACAGCCGGATTTTTAGCCCAGCATTTT

D: NA
J: TRBJ1-1
size: NA
V: TRBV7-8
CDR3: CASSLLRRANTEAFF
DNA: TGTGCCAGCAGCTTACTCCGAAGGGCGAACACTGAAGCTTTCTTT

D: TRBD2
J: TRBJ2-7
size: once
V: TRBV5-1
CDR3: CASSLTSGGFYEQYF
DNA: TGCGCCAGCAGCTTAACTAGCGGGGGGTTCTACGAGCAGTACTTC

D: NA
J: TRBJ2-3
size: NA
V: TRBV6-1
CDR3: CASTLFTDTQYF
DNA: TGTGCCAGCACCTTATTCACAGATACGCAGTATTTT

D: NA
J: TRBJ1-5
size: NA
V: TRBV7-2
CDR3: CASSLLTGRSQPQHF
DNA: TGTGCCAGCAGCTTACTTACCGGGAGGAGTCAGCCCCAGCATTTT

D: NA
J: TRBJ1-4
size: NA
V: TRBV10-3
CDR3: CAISLSGGSGEKLFF
DNA: TGTGCCATCAGTCTCTCGGGGGGTTCGGGGGAAAAACTGTTTTTT

D: NA
J: TRBJ1-2
size: NA
V: TRBV11-3
CDR3: CASSPGDGRGYTF
DNA: TGTGCCAGCAGCCCGGGGGACGGACGTGGCTACACCTTC

D: TRBD1
J: TRBJ1-2
size: NA
V: TRBV6-5
CDR3: CASSYTGDRVRGYTF
DNA: TGTGCCAGCAGTTACACCGGGGACAGGGTGCGTGGCTACACCTTC

D: TRBD2
J: TRBJ2-3
size: NA
V: TRBV7-3
CDR3: CASSLTGPGGEDTQYF
DNA: TGTGCCAGCAGCTTAACGGGGCCGGGAGGGGAAGATACGCAGTATTTT

D: NA
J: TRBJ1-4
size: once
V: TRBV7-2
CDR3: CASSARTDRSNEKLFF
DNA: TGTGCCAGCAGCGCCCGGACAGACCGCTCGAATGAAAAACTGTTTTTT